This T cell receptor (beta chain) was captured by sequencing in a study of cytomegalovirus exposure and HLA in healthy donors. Whole-study findings and limits: In presence/absence analyses, roughly uniform sequencing depth across donors was assumed. A later analysis showed HLA-associated TCR beta chains outstripping equally common others in clonal expansion. What TCR beta sequences reportedly achieved was accurate prediction of HLA-A and HLA-B alleles in most subjects.

V shed 3 bases, J shed 1 base, and the junction held 8 bases outside the gene matches. The CDR3 spans 16 residues. Per germline, CDR1 LNHDA and CDR2 SQIVND (reference sequence). At the time of sampling, donors were nominally healthy, though unrecorded immune exposures were likely. This clone has a count of ten or more. The antigen remains unidentified. 13 Jbeta primers and 60 Vbeta primers were used for the PCR. Profiled with immunoSEQ multiplex PCR; TCRdb holds only in-frame clones, not every one. The sample consists of roughly 120,000 clones, almost 75% of them appearing once. Sequencing input: PBMCs. This clonotype was obtained from a man aged 35-49 years in good health and CMV-seronegative. The chain recombines TRBV19 with TRBJ1-1, with 7 bases matching TRBD1. This chain's CDR3 is CASSIAAGTANTEAFF. CDR3 nucleotide sequence: TGTGCCAGTAGTATCGCCGCCGGGACAGCGAACACTGAAGCTTTCTTT.